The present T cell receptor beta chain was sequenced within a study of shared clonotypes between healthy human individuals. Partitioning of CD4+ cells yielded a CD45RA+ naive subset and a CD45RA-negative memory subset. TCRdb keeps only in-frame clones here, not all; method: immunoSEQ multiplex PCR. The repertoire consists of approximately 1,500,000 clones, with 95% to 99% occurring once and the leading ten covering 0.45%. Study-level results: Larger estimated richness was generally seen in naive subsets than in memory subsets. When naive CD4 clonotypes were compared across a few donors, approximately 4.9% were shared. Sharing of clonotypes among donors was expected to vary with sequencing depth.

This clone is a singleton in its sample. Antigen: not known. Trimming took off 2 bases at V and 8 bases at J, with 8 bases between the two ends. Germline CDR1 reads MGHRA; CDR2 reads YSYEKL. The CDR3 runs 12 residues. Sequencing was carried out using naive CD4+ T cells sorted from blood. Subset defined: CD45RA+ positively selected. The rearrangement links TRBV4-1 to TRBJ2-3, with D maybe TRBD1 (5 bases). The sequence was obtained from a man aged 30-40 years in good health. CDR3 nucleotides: TGCGCCAGCAGCCAACCAAGGGGTACGCAGTATTTT. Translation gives CASSQPRGTQYF.